The TCR beta chain under discussion was sequenced for a study of cytomegalovirus exposure and HLA in healthy donors. Overall study context: Most donors, about 77% of a few hundred genotyped, fell in the Caucasian-associated ancestry cluster. General study findings and limits: Reportedly, a later analysis found an Asian-associated ancestry cluster had fewer N-insertions than the approximately 700-donor mean. Most TCR sequences were seen very rarely across donors, but some public TCRs occurred in many. Among the sequence variants, a highly shared cluster was likely an artifact of sequencing.

Primers for the PCR totalled 60 Vbeta and 13 Jbeta. The repertoire was sequenced with immunoSEQ multiplex PCR; TCRdb's copy has only in-frame clones and lacks some. The table includes tens of thousands of clones, roughly 80% detected once. Comment on this clone: As yet, its antigen is unknown.

The ends lost 5 bases at V and 5 bases at J; junction bases unmatched: 5. The CDR3 runs to 14 residues. Germline V gives CDR1 KGHSH, CDR2 LQKENI. The chain has TRBV18 and TRBJ2-2, with 7 bases that match TRBD2. The clonotype comes from a woman aged 40 to 50 in good health and CMV-seronegative. Source material: PBMCs. For the CDR3, the DNA is TGTGCCAGCTCAGAGCGGGACGTAACCGGGGAGCTGTTTTTT. This translates into CASSERDVTGELFF.